This entry describes one TCR beta chain. The antigen remains unidentified. This specimen comes from a study of cytomegalovirus exposure and HLA in healthy donors. Across the study: In an earlier analysis, 95 million to 140 million unique TCR beta sequences were found from approximately 190 million T cells.

Primers included in the PCR were 60 Vbeta and 13 Jbeta primers. How the authors handled the data: It was a later analysis that counted 83 million or so unique TCR beta chains, of which some 10 million were shared. Here immunoSEQ multiplex PCR was the method, and the copy in TCRdb shows in-frame clones only, minus some. That table supplies the V and J calls and clone size; D and trimming were determined from the DNA. In the table there are about 160,000 clones, under 80% of which are singletons. Study-level results: A link between a missense DCLRE1C variant and TCR beta V- and J-gene trimming emerged from a later analysis. The study had only CMV serostatus as immune exposure information.

The sequence was obtained from a female donor in good health and CMV-seronegative. Specimen: PBMCs.

The CDR3: CASSEAHVTSNTEAFF. CDR3 sequence (DNA): TGTGCCAGCAGTGAAGCGCATGTGACATCCAACACTGAAGCTTTCTTT. The chain employs TRBV2 and TRBJ1-1; D not certain. Germline CDR1 and CDR2: SNHLY and FYNNEI. Trimming took off 0 bases at V and 2 bases at J, with 13 bases between the two ends. This CDR3 has 16 residues.